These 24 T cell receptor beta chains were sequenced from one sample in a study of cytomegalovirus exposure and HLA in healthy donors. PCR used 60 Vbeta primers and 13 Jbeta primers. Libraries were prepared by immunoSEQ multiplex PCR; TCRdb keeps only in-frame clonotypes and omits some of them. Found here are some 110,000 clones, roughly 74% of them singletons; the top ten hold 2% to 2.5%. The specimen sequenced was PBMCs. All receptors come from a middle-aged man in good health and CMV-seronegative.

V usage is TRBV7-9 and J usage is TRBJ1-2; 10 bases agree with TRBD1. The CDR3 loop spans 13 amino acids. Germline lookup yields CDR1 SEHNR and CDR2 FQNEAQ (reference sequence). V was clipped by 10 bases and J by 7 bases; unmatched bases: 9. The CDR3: CATPGQGPGGYTF. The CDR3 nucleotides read TGTGCCACCCCGGGACAGGGGCCTGGTGGCTACACCTTC. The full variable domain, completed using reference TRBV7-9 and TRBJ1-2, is DTGVSQNPRHKITKRGQNVTFRCDPISEHNRLYWYRQTLGQGPEFLTYFQNEAQLEKSRLLSDRFSAERPKGSFSTLEIQRTEQGDSAMYLCATPGQGPGGYTFGSGTRLTVV.

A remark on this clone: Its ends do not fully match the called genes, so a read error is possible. CDR3 residues: CASSPSGGTKYGYTF. The CDR3 DNA is TGCGCCAGCAGCCCAAGTGGAGGGACTAAGTATGGCTACACCTTC. The V gene is TRBV4-1, the J gene TRBJ1-2; tentatively, D is TRBD1 (5 bases). The CDR3 contains 15 residues. The V gene's germline CDR1 is MGHRA and CDR2 YSYEKL.

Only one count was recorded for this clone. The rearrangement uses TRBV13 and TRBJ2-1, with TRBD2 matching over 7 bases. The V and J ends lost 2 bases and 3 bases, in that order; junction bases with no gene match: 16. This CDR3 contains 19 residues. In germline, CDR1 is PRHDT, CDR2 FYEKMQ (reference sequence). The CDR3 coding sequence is TGTGCCAGCAGCTTAAAGGGAGATTTCGGGCTAGCGGTCTACAATGAGCAGTTCTTC. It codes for CASSLKGDFGLAVYNEQFF.

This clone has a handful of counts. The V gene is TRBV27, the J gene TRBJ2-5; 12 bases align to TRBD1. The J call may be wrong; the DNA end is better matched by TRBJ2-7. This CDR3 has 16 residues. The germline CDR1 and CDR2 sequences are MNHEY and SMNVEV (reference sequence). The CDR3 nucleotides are TGTGCCAGCAGTTCCCCCGCCGGGACAGGGGGCGGCGAGCAGTACTTC. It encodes CASSSPAGTGGGEQYF.

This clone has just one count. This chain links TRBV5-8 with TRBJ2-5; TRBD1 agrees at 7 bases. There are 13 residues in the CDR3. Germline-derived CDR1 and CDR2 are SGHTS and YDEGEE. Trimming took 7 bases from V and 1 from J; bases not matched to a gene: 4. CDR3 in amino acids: CASRYRGQETQYF. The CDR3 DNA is TGTGCCAGCCGTTACAGGGGCCAAGAGACCCAGTACTTC.

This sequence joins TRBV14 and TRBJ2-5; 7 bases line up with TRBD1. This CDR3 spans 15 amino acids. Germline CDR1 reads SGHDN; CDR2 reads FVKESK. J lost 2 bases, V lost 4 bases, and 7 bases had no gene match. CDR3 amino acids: CASSRQGVIQETQYF. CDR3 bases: TGTGCCAGCAGCCGACAGGGTGTGATTCAAGAGACCCAGTACTTC.

The CDR3 spells CASSLMTSGATDTQYF. As DNA, the CDR3 is TGTGCCAGCAGCTTAATGACTAGCGGGGCCACAGATACGCAGTATTTT. The chain is built from TRBV11-2 and TRBJ2-3, with TRBD2 matching over 11 bases. V lost 2 bases to trimming and J lost 2 bases; unmatched junction nucleotides: 3. CDR1 is SGHAT and CDR2 is FQNNGV in the germline V gene. CDR3 size: 16 residues.

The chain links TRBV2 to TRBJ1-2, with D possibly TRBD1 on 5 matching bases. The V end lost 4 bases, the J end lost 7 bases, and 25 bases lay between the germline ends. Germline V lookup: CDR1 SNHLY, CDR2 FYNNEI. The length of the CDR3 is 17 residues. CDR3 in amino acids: CASSGFSGGSFVGGYTF. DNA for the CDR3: TGTGCCAGCAGTGGGTTTTCCGGGGGGAGCTTCGTCGGTGGCTACACCTTC.

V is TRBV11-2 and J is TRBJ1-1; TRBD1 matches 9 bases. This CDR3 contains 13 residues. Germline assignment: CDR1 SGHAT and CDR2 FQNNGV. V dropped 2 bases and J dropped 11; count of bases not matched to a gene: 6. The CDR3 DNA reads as TGTGCCAGCAGCTTACCTGGACAGGGGAGTGCTTTCTTT. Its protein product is CASSLPGQGSAFF.

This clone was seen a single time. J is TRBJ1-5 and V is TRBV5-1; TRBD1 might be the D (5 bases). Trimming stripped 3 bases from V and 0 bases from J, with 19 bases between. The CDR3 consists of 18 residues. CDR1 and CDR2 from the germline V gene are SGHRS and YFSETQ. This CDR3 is CASSSTHSGNNSNQPQHF. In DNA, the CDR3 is TGCGCCAGCAGCTCCACCCACTCAGGGAATAATAGCAATCAGCCCCAGCATTTT.

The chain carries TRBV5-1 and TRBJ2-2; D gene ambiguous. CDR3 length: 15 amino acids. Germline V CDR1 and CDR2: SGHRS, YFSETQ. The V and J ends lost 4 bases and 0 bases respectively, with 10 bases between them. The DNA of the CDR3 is TGCGCCAGCAGCCCCCTTTTTTCGAACACCGGGGAGCTGTTTTTT. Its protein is CASSPLFSNTGELFF.

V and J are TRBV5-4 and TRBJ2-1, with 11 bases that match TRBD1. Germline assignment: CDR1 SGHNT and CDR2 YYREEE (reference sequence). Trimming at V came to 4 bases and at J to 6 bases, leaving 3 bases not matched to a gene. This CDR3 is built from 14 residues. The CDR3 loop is CASSTGTGGNEQFF. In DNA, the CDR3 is TGTGCCAGCAGCACCGGGACAGGGGGCAATGAGCAGTTCTTC.

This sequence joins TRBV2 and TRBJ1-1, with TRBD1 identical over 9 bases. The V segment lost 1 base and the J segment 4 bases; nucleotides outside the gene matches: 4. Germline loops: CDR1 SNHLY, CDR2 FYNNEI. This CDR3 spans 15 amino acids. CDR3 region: CASSEDRGRGTEAFF. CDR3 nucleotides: TGTGCCAGCAGTGAAGACAGGGGGCGCGGCACTGAAGCTTTCTTT.

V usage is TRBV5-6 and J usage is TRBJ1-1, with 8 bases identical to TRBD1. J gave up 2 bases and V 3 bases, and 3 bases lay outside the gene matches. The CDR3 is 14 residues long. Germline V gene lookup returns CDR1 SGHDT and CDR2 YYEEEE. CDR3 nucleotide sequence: TGTGCCAGCAGCTCCAGGGGGCCTAACACTGAAGCTTTCTTT. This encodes CASSSRGPNTEAFF. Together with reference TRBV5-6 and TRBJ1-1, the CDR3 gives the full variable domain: DAGVTQSPTHLIKTRGQQVTLRCSPKSGHDTVSWYQQALGQGPQFIFQYYEEEERQRGNFPDRFSGHQFPNYSSELNVNALLLGDSALYLCASSSRGPNTEAFFGQGTRLTVV.

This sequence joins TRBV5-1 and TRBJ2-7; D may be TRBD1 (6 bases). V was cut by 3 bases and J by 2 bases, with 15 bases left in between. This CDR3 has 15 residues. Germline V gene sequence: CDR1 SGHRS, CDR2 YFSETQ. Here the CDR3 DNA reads TGCGCCAGCAGCTCTAACCCGGGACAACCCTACGAGCAGTACTTC. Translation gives CASSSNPGQPYEQYF.

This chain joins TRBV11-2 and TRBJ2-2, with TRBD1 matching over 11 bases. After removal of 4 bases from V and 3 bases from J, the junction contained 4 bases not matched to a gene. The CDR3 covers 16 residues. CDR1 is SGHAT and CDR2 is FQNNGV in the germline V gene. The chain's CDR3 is CASSSGQGEHTGELFF. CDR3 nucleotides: TGTGCCAGCAGCTCGGGACAGGGGGAACACACCGGGGAGCTGTTTTTT.

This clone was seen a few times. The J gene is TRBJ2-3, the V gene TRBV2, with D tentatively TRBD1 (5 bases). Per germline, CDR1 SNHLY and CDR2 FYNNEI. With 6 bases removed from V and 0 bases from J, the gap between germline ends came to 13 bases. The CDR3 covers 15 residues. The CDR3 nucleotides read TGTGCCAGCAGCGGTAGGACACCTAGCACAGATACGCAGTATTTT. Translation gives CASSGRTPSTDTQYF.

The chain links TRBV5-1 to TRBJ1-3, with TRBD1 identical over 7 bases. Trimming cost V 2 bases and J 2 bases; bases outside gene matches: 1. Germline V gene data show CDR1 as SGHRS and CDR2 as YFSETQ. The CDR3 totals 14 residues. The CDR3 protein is CASSFDRAGNTIYF. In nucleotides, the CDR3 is TGCGCCAGCAGCTTTGACAGGGCTGGAAACACCATATATTTT.

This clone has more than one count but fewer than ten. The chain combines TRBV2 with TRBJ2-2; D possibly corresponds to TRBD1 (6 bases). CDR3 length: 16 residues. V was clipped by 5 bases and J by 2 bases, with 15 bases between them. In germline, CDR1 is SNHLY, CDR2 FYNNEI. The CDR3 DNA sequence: TGTGCCAGCAGTAGCACCGGGACACTAAACACCGGGGAGCTGTTTTTT. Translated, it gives CASSSTGTLNTGELFF.

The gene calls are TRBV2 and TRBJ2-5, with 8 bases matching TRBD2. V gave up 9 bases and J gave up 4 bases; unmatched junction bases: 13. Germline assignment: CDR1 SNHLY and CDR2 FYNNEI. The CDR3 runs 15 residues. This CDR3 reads CASLLAGGGAETQYF. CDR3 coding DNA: TGTGCCAGTCTCCTAGCGGGCGGGGGTGCAGAGACCCAGTACTTC.

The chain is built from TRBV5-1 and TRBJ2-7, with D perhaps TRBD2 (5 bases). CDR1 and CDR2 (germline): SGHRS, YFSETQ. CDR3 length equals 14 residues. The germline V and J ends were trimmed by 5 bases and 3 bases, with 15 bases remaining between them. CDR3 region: CASRAGLAVYEQYF. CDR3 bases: TGCGCCAGCAGGGCCGGACTTGCGGTCTACGAGCAGTACTTC.

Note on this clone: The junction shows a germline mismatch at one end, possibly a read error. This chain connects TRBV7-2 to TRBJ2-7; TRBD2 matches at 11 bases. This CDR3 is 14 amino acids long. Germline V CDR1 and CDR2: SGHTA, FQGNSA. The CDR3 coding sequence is TGTGCCAGCAGGTTAGCGGGGGGGGCCTACGAGCAGTACTTC. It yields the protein CASRLAGGAYEQYF.

The CDR3 protein is CASSLAAAYSYEQYF. DNA of the CDR3: TGTGCCAGCAGCTTGGCAGCGGCTTACTCCTACGAGCAGTACTTC. The chain couples TRBV5-8 to TRBJ2-7; TRBD2 is a possible D gene (5 bases). Trimming left V 0 bases short and J 0 bases short, with 10 bases between. CDR3 length equals 15 residues. CDR1 is SGHTS, CDR2 YDEGEE, per germline.

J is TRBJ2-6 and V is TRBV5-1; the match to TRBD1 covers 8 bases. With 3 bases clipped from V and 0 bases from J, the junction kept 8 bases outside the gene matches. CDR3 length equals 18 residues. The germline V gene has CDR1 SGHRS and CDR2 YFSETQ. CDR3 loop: CASSYYRDRNSGANVLTF. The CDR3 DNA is TGCGCCAGCAGCTATTACCGGGACAGGAACTCTGGGGCCAACGTCCTGACTTTC.